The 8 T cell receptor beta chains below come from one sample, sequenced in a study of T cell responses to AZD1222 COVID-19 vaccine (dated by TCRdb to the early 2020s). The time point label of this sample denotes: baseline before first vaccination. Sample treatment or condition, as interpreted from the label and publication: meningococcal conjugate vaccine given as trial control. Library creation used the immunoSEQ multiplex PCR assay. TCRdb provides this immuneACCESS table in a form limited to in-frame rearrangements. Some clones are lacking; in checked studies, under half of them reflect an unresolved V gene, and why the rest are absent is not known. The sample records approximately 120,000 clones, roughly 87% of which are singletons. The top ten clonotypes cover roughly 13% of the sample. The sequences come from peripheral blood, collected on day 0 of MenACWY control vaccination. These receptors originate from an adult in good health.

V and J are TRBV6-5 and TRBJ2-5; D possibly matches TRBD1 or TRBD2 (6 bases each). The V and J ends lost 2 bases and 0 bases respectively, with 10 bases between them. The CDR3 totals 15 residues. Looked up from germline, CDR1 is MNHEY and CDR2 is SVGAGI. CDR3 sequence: CASSYGGTHQETQYF. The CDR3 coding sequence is TGTGCCAGCAGTTACGGAGGGACACACCAAGAGACCCAGTACTTC.

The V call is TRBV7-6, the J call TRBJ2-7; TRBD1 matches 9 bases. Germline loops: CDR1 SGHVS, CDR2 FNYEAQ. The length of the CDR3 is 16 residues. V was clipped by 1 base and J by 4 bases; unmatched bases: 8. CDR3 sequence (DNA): TGTGCCAGCAGCTTAGGCGAGGGACAGGGCCCTTACGAGCAGTACTTC. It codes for CASSLGEGQGPYEQYF.

CDR3 protein: CASSDGQGNQPQHF. The CDR3 nucleotides are TGTGCCAGCAGTGACGGACAGGGTAATCAGCCCCAGCATTTT. This chain joins TRBV25-1 and TRBJ1-5; 8 nucleotides agree with TRBD1. V lost 3 bases to trimming and J lost 4 bases; unmatched junction nucleotides: 2. Germline V gene data show CDR1 as MGHDK and CDR2 as SYGVNS. CDR3 size: 14 residues.

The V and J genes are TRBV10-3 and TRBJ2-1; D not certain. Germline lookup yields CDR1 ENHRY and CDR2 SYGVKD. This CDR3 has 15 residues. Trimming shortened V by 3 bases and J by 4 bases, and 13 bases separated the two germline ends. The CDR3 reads CAISDPAVPYNEQFF. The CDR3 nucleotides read TGTGCCATCAGTGACCCCGCTGTACCATACAATGAGCAGTTCTTC.

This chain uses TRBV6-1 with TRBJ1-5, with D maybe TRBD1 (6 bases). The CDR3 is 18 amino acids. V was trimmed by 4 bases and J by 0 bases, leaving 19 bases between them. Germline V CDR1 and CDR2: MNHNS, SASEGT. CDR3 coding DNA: TGTGCCAGCAGTGTAGACCGAGGCGGGGGCTATAGCAATCAGCCCCAGCATTTT. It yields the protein CASSVDRGGGYSNQPQHF.

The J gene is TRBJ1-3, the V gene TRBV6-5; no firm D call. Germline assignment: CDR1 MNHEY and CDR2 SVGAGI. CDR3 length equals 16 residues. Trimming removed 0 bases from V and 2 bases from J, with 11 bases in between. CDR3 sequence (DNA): TGTGCCAGCAGTTACTCTCCCGGAGGGACTGGAAACACCATATATTTT. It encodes CASSYSPGGTGNTIYF.

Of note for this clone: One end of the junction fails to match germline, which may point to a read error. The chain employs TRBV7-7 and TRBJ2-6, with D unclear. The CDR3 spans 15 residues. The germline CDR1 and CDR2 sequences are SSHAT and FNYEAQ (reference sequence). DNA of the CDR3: TGTGCTAGCAGCTTAGGACCAACTGGGGCCAACGTCCTGACTTTC. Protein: CASSLGPTGANVLTF.

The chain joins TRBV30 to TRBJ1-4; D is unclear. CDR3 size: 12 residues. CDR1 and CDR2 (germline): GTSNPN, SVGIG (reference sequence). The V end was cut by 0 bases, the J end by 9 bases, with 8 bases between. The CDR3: CAWSVYRQKLFF. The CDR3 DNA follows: TGTGCCTGGAGTGTTTATCGTCAAAAACTGTTTTTT.